The 18 T cell receptor beta chains below come from one sample, sequenced in a study of CD8+CD57+ T cells in acquired aplastic anemia (dated by TCRdb to about 2018). Expansion of CD8+CD57+ cells had been shown by flow cytometry in the patients chosen for sequencing. The run used an Illumina HiSeq 2000. Genomic DNA served as template for TCR beta VDJ combination and CDR3 sequence profiling. TCRdb cleaned the public reads at Q25 with fastp, built clones with MiXCR and kept in-frame beta chains. For every CDR3 protein sequence, its rows merge into one entry that carries the most common genes and DNA. Counted in this sample were 150,000 to 200,000 distinct CDR3 sequences; 45% to 55% of them appeared once. The ten largest clones capture less than 3% of the sample. Specimen: sorted CD4+, CD8+, or CD8+CD57+ T cells (not recorded which) from PBMCs. These receptors all stem from a human donor with aplastic anemia.

The chain is built from TRBV19 and TRBJ1-1; unclear D gene. Germline CDR1 LNHDA, CDR2 SQIVND (reference sequence). The length of the CDR3 is 12 residues. Trimming removed 3 bases from V and 6 bases from J, with 8 bases in between. CDR3 sequence reads: CASSMGVAEAFF. CDR3 coding DNA: TGTGCCAGTAGTATGGGAGTAGCTGAAGCTTTCTTT.

With regard to this clonotype: A read error may produce the germline difference seen at one junction end. This chain joins TRBV7-7 and TRBJ1-6, with D tentatively TRBD1 (5 bases). Germline V lookup: CDR1 SSHAT, CDR2 FNYEAQ (reference sequence). The CDR3 is 16 residues long. In DNA form, the CDR3 reads TGTGCTAGCAGAACCTCAGGGAGCTCCTATAATTCACCCCTCCACTTT. It encodes CASRTSGSSYNSPLHF.

This chain connects TRBV5-4 to TRBJ2-3, with TRBD2 identical over 13 bases. CDR3 length: 17 residues. V trimming: 0 bases; J trimming: 2 bases; junction bases outside the gene matches: 3. The germline CDR1 and CDR2 sequences are SGHNT and YYREEE (reference sequence). The CDR3 DNA is TGTGCCAGCAGCTTGGGTGGGACTAGCGGGGTCACAGATACGCAGTATTTT. Residues: CASSLGGTSGVTDTQYF.

There are a few counts of this clonotype. This chain links TRBV6-5 with TRBJ2-2; D gene uncertain. This CDR3 region has 14 residues. V dropped 3 bases and J dropped 0 bases, with 5 bases sitting between them. The germline V gene encodes CDR1 MNHEY and CDR2 SVGAGI. CDR3 nucleotide sequence: TGTGCCAGCAGTTATCTCGCGAACACCGGGGAGCTGTTTTTT. Amino acids: CASSYLANTGELFF.

This clonotype was found a few times. The rearrangement uses TRBV25-1 and TRBJ1-6; D remains unclear. CDR3 length equals 15 residues. Between the trimmed V and J ends, which lost 3 bases and 7 bases, there was a span of 13 bases. The germline V gene has CDR1 MGHDK and CDR2 SYGVNS. The DNA of the CDR3 is TGTGCCAGCAGTGAGGCCAGAGGGTACAATTCACCCCTCCACTTT. Protein sequence: CASSEARGYNSPLHF. Looking up the rest from reference TRBV25-1 and TRBJ1-6 gives the full variable domain: EADIYQTPRYLVIGTGKKITLECSQTMGHDKMYWYQQDPGMELHLIHYSYGVNSTEKGDLSSESTVSRIRTEHFPLTLESARPSHTSQYLCASSEARGYNSPLHFGNGTRLTVT.

In the case of this clonotype: This clone may be a read error of a much larger clone one base away. Since no conserved phenylalanine or tryptophan closes the CDR3, a read error is the likely cause. The rearrangement joins TRBV30 to TRBJ2-5; unclear D gene. Between the trimmed V and J ends, which lost 0 bases and 2 bases, there was a span of 7 bases. CDR3 length: 13 amino acids. Looked up from germline, CDR1 is GTSNPN and CDR2 is SVGIG (reference sequence). The CDR3 protein is CAWSVAPQETQYS. DNA for the CDR3: TGTGCCTGGAGTGTAGCCCCTCAAGAGACCCAGTACTCC.

There are many counts of this clonotype. V is TRBV10-1 and J is TRBJ2-3; 9 positions agree with TRBD2. CDR3 size: 17 residues. V shed 0 bases and J 4 bases; nucleotides not matched to a gene: 8. CDR1 and CDR2 from the germline V gene are WNHNN and SYGVQD (reference sequence). Written as DNA, the CDR3 is TGCGCCAGCAGTGAGTCAGGTAGCGGGAGAGAGGCAGATACGCAGTATTTT. Translation: CASSESGSGREADTQYF.

In this sample, this clonotype turned up a few times. This chain links TRBV18 with TRBJ2-7; TRBD1 matches 9 bases. V shed 3 bases and J 2 bases; nucleotides not matched to a gene: 17. The CDR3 is 19 residues long. Per the germline V gene, CDR1 is KGHSH and CDR2 is LQKENI. CDR3 in DNA: TGTGCCAGCTCACCCATTCCTCAAGGGGTCGGGACAGGGACCTACGAGCAGTACTTC. Protein: CASSPIPQGVGTGTYEQYF.

The chain joins TRBV5-1 to TRBJ2-7; D perhaps matches TRBD1 (6 bases). The CDR3 length is 15 residues. Germline values: CDR1 SGHRS, CDR2 YFSETQ. Trimming stripped 5 bases from V and 2 bases from J, with 17 bases between. The CDR3 nucleotides read TGCGCCAGCAGACCACAGGGTTCGGCTACCTACGAGCAGTACTTC. Translation: CASRPQGSATYEQYF.

The genes are TRBV15 and TRBJ2-7; 8 bases map to TRBD2. The CDR3 is 15 amino acids. The germline V gene encodes CDR1 LNHNV and CDR2 YYDKDF (reference sequence). V lost 0 bases to trimming and J lost 7 bases; unmatched junction nucleotides: 8. CDR3 nucleotides: TGTGCCACCAGCAGAGATCGGGAGGGTTCTGAAGAGCAGTACTTC. This gives the protein CATSRDREGSEEQYF.

There are many counts of this clonotype. The rearrangement links TRBV5-1 to TRBJ1-2; no reliable D call. V dropped 4 bases and J dropped 7 bases, with 11 bases sitting between them. The CDR3 loop spans 12 amino acids. Germline V gene data show CDR1 as SGHRS and CDR2 as YFSETQ. CDR3 residues: CASSLQTGGYTF. CDR3 nucleotides: TGCGCCAGCAGCCTTCAAACGGGTGGCTACACCTTC.

In its sample, this clonotype was seen many times. The V call is TRBV5-8, the J call TRBJ2-1; no firm D call. Trimming cost V 3 bases and J 10 bases, with 14 bases left between them. The CDR3 has 13 amino acids. The germline V gene encodes CDR1 SGHTS and CDR2 YDEGEE. The CDR3 loop reads CASSWILGKEQFF. DNA for the CDR3: TGTGCCAGCAGCTGGATCCTAGGGAAGGAGCAGTTCTTC.

There are many counts of this clonotype. This sequence joins TRBV14 and TRBJ2-7; D is uncertain. V dropped 2 bases and J dropped 4 bases, with 9 bases sitting between them. Per germline, CDR1 SGHDN and CDR2 FVKESK. CDR3 length equals 13 residues. CDR3 in amino acids: CASSQPELYEQYF. In DNA, the CDR3 is TGTGCCAGCAGCCAACCGGAGTTGTACGAGCAGTACTTC.

As to this clonotype: This could be a read error, since a much larger clone is one nucleotide away. This chain joins TRBV4-2 and TRBJ2-6; no definite D call. Trimming removed 4 bases at V and 3 bases at J, with 13 bases between. Germline CDR1 reads LGHNA; CDR2 reads YNFKEQ. CDR3 length: 16 amino acids. The CDR3 is CASSPSLGFGANVLTF. The CDR3, as DNA: TGTGCCAGCAGCCCATCGTTAGGATTTGGGGCCAACGTCCTGACTTTC.

This clonotype was seen a single time. One end of the junction does not line up with germline, which may come from a read error. The J gene is TRBJ2-1, the V gene TRBV10-3; 13 nucleotides align to TRBD2. Germline V CDR1 and CDR2: ENHRY, SYGVKD. This CDR3 spans 15 amino acids. CDR3 nucleotides: TGTGCCCTGCTTGGACTAGCGGGAGAGGCCCAACTCCTAATCTTC. Translation gives CALLGLAGEAQLLIF.

The J gene is TRBJ2-7, the V gene TRBV9; D gene unclear. Per germline, CDR1 SGDLS and CDR2 YYNGEE. V gave up 2 bases and J gave up 2 bases, with 8 bases separating them. This CDR3 contains 13 residues. The CDR3 bases are TGTGCCAGCAGCGTTGCCCCGACCTACGAGCAGTACTTC. This codes for CASSVAPTYEQYF.

The rearrangement uses TRBV15 and TRBJ2-7, with TRBD1 matching over 7 bases. The J segment lost 0 bases and the V segment lost 1 base, leaving 3 bases of the junction unmatched. The CDR3 runs 15 residues. CDR1 LNHNV and CDR2 YYDKDF come from the germline V gene (reference sequence). The CDR3 DNA reads as TGTGCCACCAGCAGAGCAGGGGACAGCTCCTACGAGCAGTACTTC. This sequence encodes CATSRAGDSSYEQYF.

The chain links TRBV27 to TRBJ2-5, with 8 bases aligning to TRBD2. Germline V gives CDR1 MNHEY, CDR2 SMNVEV (reference sequence). This CDR3 is 17 amino acids long. J lost 5 bases, V lost 2 bases, and 13 bases had no gene match. The CDR3: CASSLNTGLDVMETQYF. CDR3 DNA sequence: TGTGCCAGCAGTTTAAATACGGGACTAGATGTAATGGAGACCCAGTACTTC.